Included here is one T cell receptor beta chain sequence, with context. The antigen is not known. The sample belongs to a study of T-cell memory formation after mild COVID-19. Findings and caveats of the study: Cross-reactive memory appears to have joined, as suggested by some responding clones showing up in pre-infection memory.

J gave up 4 bases and V 0 bases, and 3 bases lay outside the gene matches. This CDR3 is built from 16 residues. From germline, CDR1 is SEHNR and CDR2 FQNEAQ (reference sequence). TCRdb used MiXCR to reprocess the 5' RACE reads, holding one entry per CDR3 protein. Of over 60,000 distinct CDR3 sequences detected, roughly a sixth appear once; the ten largest clones hold under 35%. This TCR was recovered from an adult woman who had mild COVID-19 (a few samples of this study predate the infection). Cell type and time point are not known. The sequencing sample was made of PBMCs or a T cell subset sorted from them (not recorded which). V and J are TRBV7-9 and TRBJ2-5, with TRBD2 identical over 12 bases. DNA for the CDR3: TGTGCCAGCAGCTTAGCGCTAGCGGGAGGGCCAGAGACCCAGTACTTC. Its protein product is CASSLALAGGPETQYF.